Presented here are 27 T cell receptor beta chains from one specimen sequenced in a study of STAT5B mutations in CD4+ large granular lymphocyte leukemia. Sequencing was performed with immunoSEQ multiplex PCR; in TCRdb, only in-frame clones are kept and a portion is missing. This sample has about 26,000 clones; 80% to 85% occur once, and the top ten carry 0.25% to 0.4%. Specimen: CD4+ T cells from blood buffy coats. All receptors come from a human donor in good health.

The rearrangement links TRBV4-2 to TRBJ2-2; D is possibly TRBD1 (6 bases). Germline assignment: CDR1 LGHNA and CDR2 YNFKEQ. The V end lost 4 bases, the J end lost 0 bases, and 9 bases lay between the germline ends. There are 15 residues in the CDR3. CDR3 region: CASSLAGANTGELFF. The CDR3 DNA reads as TGTGCCAGCAGCCTAGCAGGGGCGAACACCGGGGAGCTGTTTTTT.

In DNA form, the CDR3 reads TGTGCCAGCACCCTCGGACAGGGGATAGTTGGGTCAGATACGCAGTATTTT. Its protein product is CASTLGQGIVGSDTQYF. This sequence joins TRBV28 and TRBJ2-3, with 9 bases matching TRBD1. The CDR3 loop spans 17 amino acids. The trim removed 7 bases at V and 4 bases at J, leaving 15 bases unmatched. The germline gives CDR1 MDHEN, CDR2 SYDVKM.

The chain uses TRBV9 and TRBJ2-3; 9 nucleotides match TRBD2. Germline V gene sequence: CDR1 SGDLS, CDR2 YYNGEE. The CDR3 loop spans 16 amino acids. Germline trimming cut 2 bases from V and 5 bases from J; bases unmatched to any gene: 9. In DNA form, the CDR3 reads TGTGCCAGCAGCGTCCTAATAGCGGGGGCTCAAGATACGCAGTATTTT. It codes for CASSVLIAGAQDTQYF. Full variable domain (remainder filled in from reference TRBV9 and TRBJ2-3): DSGVTQTPKHLITATGQRVTLRCSPRSGDLSVYWYQQSLDQGLQFLIQYYNGEERAKGNILERFSAQQFPDLHSELNLSSLELGDSALYFCASSVLIAGAQDTQYFGPGTRLTVL.

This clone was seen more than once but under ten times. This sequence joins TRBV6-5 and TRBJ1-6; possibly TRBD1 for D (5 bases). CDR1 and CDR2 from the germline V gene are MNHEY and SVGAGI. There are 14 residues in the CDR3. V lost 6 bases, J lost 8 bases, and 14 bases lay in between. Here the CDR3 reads CASSPGGGDSPLHF. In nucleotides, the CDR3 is TGTGCCAGCAGCCCCGGGGGAGGAGATTCACCCCTCCACTTT.

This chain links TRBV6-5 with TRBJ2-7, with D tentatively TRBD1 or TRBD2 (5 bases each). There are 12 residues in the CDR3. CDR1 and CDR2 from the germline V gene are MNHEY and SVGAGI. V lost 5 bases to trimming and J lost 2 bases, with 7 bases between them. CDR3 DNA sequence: TGTGCCAGCAGTGGGACGGCCTACGAGCAGTACTTC. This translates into CASSGTAYEQYF.

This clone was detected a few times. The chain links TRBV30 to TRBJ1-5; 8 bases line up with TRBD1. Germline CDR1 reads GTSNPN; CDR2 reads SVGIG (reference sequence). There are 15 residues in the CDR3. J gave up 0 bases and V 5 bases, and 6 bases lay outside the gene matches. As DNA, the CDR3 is TGTGCCTGGGACAGGGGCGGCCATAGCAATCAGCCCCAGCATTTT. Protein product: CAWDRGGHSNQPQHF.

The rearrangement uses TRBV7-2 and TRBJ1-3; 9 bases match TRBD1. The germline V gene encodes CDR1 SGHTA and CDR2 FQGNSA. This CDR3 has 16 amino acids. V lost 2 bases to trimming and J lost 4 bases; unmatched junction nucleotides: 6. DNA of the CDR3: TGTGCCAGCAGCTTATTACAGGGGGCGCGCGGAAACACCATATATTTT. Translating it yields CASSLLQGARGNTIYF.

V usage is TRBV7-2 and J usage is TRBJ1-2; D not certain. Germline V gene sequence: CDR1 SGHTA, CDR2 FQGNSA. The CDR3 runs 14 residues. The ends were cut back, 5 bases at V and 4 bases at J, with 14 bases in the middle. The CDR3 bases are TGTGCCAGCAGCCCCGTGGGAGGGTCCTATGGCTACACCTTC. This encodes CASSPVGGSYGYTF. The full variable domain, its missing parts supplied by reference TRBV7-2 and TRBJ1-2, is GAGVSQSPSNKVTEKGKDVELRCDPISGHTALYWYRQSLGQGLEFLIYFQGNSAPDKSGLPSDRFSAERTGGSVSTLTIQRTQQEDSAVYLCASSPVGGSYGYTFGSGTRLTVV.

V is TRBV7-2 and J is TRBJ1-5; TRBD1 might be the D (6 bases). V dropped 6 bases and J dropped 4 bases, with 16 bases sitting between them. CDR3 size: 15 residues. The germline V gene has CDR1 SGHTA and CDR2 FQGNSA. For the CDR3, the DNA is TGTGCCAGCAGTCTCGACAGGACCTTTAATCAGCCCCAGCATTTT. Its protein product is CASSLDRTFNQPQHF.

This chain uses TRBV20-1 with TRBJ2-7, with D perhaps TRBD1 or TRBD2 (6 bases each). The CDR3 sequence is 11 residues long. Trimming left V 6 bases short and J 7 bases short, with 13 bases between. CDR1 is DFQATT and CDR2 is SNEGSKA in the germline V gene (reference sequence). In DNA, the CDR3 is TGCAGTGCGGAGGGGGTCGGGGAGCAGTACGTC. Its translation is CSAEGVGEQYV.

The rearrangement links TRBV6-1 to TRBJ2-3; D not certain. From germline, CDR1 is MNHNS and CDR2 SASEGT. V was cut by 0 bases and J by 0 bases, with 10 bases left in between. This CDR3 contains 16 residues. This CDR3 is CASSEALGTSTDTQYF. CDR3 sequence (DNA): TGTGCCAGCAGTGAAGCCTTAGGTACTAGCACAGATACGCAGTATTTT.

CDR3 sequence (DNA): TGTGCCAGCAGTGTATTTCCCAGCAATCAGCCCCAGCATTTT. Amino acid sequence: CASSVFPSNQPQHF. This chain links TRBV28 with TRBJ1-5; D unresolved. Trimming cost V 5 bases and J 1 base, with 9 bases left between them. CDR1 and CDR2 from the germline V gene are MDHEN and SYDVKM. The CDR3 runs 14 residues. The full variable domain, with the rest looked up from reference TRBV28 and TRBJ1-5, is DVKVTQSSRYLVKRTGEKVFLECVQDMDHENMFWYRQDPGLGLRLIYFSYDVKMKEKGDIPEGYSVSREKKERFSLILESASTNQTSMYLCASSVFPSNQPQHFGDGTRLSIL.

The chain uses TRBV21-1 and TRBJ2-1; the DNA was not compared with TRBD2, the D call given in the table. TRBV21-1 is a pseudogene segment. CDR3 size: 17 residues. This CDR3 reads CASSHPMTSGFNNEQFF. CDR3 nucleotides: TGTGCCAGCAGCCATCCTATGACTAGCGGTTTCAACAATGAGCAGTTCTTC.

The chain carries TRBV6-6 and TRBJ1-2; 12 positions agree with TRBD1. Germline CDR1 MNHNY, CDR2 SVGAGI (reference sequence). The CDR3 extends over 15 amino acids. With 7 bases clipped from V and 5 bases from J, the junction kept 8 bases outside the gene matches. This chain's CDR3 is CASTSRDRGLYGYTF. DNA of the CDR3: TGTGCCAGCACCTCCCGGGACAGGGGGCTTTATGGCTACACCTTC.

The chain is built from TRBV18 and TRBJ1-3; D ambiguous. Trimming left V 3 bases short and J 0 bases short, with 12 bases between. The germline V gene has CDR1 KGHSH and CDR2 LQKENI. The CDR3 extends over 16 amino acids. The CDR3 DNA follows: TGTGCCAGCTCACCCCCCGGTGGCAGCTCTGGAAACACCATATATTTT. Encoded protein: CASSPPGGSSGNTIYF.

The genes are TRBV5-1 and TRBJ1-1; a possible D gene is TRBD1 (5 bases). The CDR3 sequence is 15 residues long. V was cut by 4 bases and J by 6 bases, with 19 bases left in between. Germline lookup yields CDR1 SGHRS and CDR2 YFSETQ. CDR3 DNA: TGCGCCAGCAGCCCGGGACCGGGGATCGAGGCTGAAGCTTTCTTT. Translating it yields CASSPGPGIEAEAFF.

The CDR3 coding sequence is TGTGCCAGTAGTATCTCTTTTCTTGAGAATCAGCCCCAGCATTTT. Translating gives CASSISFLENQPQHF. The rearrangement links TRBV19 to TRBJ1-5; D not resolved. The CDR3 has 15 residues. CDR1 is LNHDA, CDR2 SQIVND, per germline (reference sequence). V shed 3 bases and J shed 4 bases, with 13 bases lying between them.

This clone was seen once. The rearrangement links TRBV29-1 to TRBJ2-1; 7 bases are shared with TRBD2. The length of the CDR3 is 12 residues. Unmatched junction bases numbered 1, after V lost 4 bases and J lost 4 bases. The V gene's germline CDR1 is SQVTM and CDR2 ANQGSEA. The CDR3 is CSVGEGYNEQFF. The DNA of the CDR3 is TGCAGCGTTGGGGAGGGATACAATGAGCAGTTCTTC.

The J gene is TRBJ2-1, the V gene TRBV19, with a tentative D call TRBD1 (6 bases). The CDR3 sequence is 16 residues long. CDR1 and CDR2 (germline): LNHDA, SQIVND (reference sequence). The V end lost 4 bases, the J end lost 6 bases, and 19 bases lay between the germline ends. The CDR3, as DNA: TGTGCCAGTAGTAGTGCTGGGACATTAGGACGCAATGAGCAGTTCTTC. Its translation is CASSSAGTLGRNEQFF.

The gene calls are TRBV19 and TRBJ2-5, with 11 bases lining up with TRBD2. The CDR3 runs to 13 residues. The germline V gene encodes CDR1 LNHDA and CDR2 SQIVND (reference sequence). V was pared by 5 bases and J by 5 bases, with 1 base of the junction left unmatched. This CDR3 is CASSVAGGETQYF. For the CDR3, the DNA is TGTGCCAGTAGTGTAGCGGGAGGGGAGACCCAGTACTTC.

The CDR3: CASSLGGGRANEKLFF. CDR3 bases: TGTGCCAGCAGCTTGGGAGGGGGCCGGGCTAATGAAAAACTGTTTTTT. The rearrangement joins TRBV5-4 to TRBJ1-4; 7 positions agree with TRBD1. V lost 0 bases to trimming and J lost 3 bases; unmatched junction nucleotides: 5. Germline CDR1 is SGHNT and CDR2 is YYREEE (reference sequence). This CDR3 region has 16 residues.

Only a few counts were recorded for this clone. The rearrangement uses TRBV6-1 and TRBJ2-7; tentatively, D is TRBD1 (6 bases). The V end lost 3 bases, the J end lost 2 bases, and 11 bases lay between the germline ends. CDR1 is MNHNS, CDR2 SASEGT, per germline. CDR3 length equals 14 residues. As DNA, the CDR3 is TGTGCCAGCAGTGACAGGGGATTGCCCTACGAGCAGTACGTC. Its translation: CASSDRGLPYEQYV.

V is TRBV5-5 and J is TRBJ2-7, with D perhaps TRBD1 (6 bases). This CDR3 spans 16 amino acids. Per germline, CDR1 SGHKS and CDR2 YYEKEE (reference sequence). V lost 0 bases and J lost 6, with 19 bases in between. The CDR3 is CASSLAKGVLFPEQYV. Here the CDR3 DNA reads TGTGCCAGCAGCTTGGCCAAGGGGGTTCTCTTCCCCGAGCAGTACGTC.

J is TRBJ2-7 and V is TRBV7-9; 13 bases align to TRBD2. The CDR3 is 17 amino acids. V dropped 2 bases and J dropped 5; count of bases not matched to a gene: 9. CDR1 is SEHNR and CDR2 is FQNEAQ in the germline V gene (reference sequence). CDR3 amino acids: CASSLYVTSGRVNEQYF. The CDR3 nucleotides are TGTGCCAGCAGCTTATATGTTACTAGCGGGAGGGTTAACGAGCAGTACTTC.

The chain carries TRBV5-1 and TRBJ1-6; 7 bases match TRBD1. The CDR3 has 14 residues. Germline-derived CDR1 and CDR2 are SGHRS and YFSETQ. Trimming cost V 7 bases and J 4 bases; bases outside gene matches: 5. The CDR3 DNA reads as TGCGCCAGCGGGCTGACAGGGTATAATTCACCCCTCCACTTT. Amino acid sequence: CASGLTGYNSPLHF.

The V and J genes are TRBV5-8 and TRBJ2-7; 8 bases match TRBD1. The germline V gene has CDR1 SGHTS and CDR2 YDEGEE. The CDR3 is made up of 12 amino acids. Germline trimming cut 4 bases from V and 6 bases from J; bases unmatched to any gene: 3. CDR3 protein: CASSRQGFEQYV. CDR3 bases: TGTGCCAGCAGCCGACAGGGGTTCGAGCAGTACGTC.

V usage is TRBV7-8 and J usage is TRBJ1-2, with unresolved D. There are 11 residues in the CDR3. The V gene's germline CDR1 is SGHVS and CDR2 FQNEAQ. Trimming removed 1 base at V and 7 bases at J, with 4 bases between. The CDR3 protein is CASSLVGGYTF. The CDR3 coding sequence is TGTGCCAGCAGCTTAGTCGGTGGCTACACCTTC.